This entry lists 20 T cell receptor beta chains sequenced from one sample in a study of blood T cell repertoires in COVID-19. Sequencing was performed with immunoSEQ multiplex PCR; in TCRdb, only in-frame clones are kept and a portion is missing. This sample yields roughly 120,000 clones, of which around 80% are seen a single time; approximately 2% belongs to the top ten. Material for sequencing was peripheral blood. The receptor set was obtained from an older man with acute or convalescent COVID-19.

The rearrangement uses TRBV12-3 or TRBV12-4 and TRBJ2-5; D gene unclear. Trimming took off 6 bases at V and 7 bases at J, with 9 bases between the two ends. The CDR3 length is 11 residues. DNA for the CDR3: TGTGCCAGCAGGACCTCGGGGACCCAGTACTTC. Residues: CASRTSGTQYF.

J is TRBJ1-1 and V is TRBV20-1, with 9 bases that match TRBD1. Trimming removed 3 bases from V and 10 bases from J; junction bases left unmatched: 3. There are 11 residues in the CDR3. Per germline, CDR1 DFQATT and CDR2 SNEGSKA (reference sequence). CDR3 region: CSARGQGRAFF. Here the CDR3 DNA reads TGCAGTGCTAGGGGACAGGGCCGAGCTTTCTTT.

V usage is TRBV5-1 and J usage is TRBJ2-3, with 8 bases matching TRBD2. Trimming at V came to 6 bases and at J to 4 bases, leaving 4 bases not matched to a gene. This CDR3 has 13 amino acids. Germline values: CDR1 SGHRS, CDR2 YFSETQ. CDR3 sequence (DNA): TGCGCCAGCATCGGACTAGCCCCAGATACGCAGTATTTT. This encodes CASIGLAPDTQYF.

The V call is TRBV2, the J call TRBJ1-4; D gene uncertain. From germline, CDR1 is SNHLY and CDR2 FYNNEI. The CDR3 totals 12 residues. Here the CDR3 reads CASGRGSEKLFF. The CDR3 DNA reads as TGTGCTAGCGGCCGGGGAAGTGAAAAACTGTTTTTT.

The chain employs TRBV6-1 and TRBJ1-2; D perhaps matches TRBD1 (5 bases). CDR3 length: 17 amino acids. CDR1 is MNHNS, CDR2 SASEGT, per germline. Trimming removed 3 bases from V and 8 bases from J, with 25 bases in between. CDR3 amino acids: CASSDPPAAGSYIGYTF. CDR3 DNA sequence: TGTGCCAGCAGTGACCCGCCCGCAGCAGGGTCCTACATCGGCTACACCTTC.

V is TRBV20-1 and J is TRBJ1-1, with D possibly matching TRBD1 (6 bases). Germline-derived CDR1 and CDR2 are DFQATT and SNEGSKA (reference sequence). This CDR3 comprises 15 residues. Trimming removed 6 bases at V and 1 base at J, with 18 bases between. The CDR3 nucleotides are TGCAGTGCGAGTAGGGGGGGGAGCTGGAACACTGAAGCTTTCTTT. It codes for CSASRGGSWNTEAFF.

The rearrangement uses TRBV28 and TRBJ1-5; D remains ambiguous. Trimming took off 3 bases at V and 5 bases at J, with 17 bases between the two ends. Germline V gene lookup returns CDR1 MDHEN and CDR2 SYDVKM. The CDR3 covers 16 residues. CDR3 region: CASSLTLVLTYQPQHF. CDR3 nucleotide sequence: TGTGCCAGCAGTTTGACCCTGGTTCTGACTTATCAGCCCCAGCATTTT.

V usage is TRBV18 and J usage is TRBJ1-1; possible D gene TRBD1, 6 bases. Trimming pared 3 bases from V and 1 base from J, leaving 9 bases between. Germline V gene sequence: CDR1 KGHSH, CDR2 LQKENI. The length of the CDR3 is 14 residues. DNA of the CDR3: TGTGCCAGCTCACCCGCAGGGGCGAACACTGAAGCTTTCTTT. Encoded protein: CASSPAGANTEAFF.

The chain combines TRBV2 with TRBJ2-7, with 10 bases that match TRBD2. With V trimmed by 5 bases and J by 4 bases, 2 bases remained unmatched. The CDR3 extends over 13 amino acids. In germline, CDR1 is SNHLY, CDR2 FYNNEI. The CDR3 sequence: CASSSGGAYEQYF. For the CDR3, the DNA is TGTGCCAGCAGTAGCGGGGGGGCTTACGAGCAGTACTTC. Looking up the rest from reference TRBV2 and TRBJ2-7 gives the full variable domain: EPEVTQTPSHQVTQMGQEVILRCVPISNHLYFYWYRQILGQKVEFLVSFYNNEISEKSEIFDDQFSVERPDGSNFTLKIRSTKLEDSAMYFCASSSGGAYEQYFGPGTRLTVT.

The CDR3 spells CATSRDHPGDEQFF. DNA for the CDR3: TGTGCCACCAGCAGAGATCACCCAGGGGATGAGCAGTTCTTC. The rearrangement uses TRBV15 and TRBJ2-1, with D maybe TRBD1 (6 bases). The CDR3 has 14 amino acids. Trimming removed 0 bases at V and 8 bases at J, with 11 bases between. In germline, CDR1 is LNHNV, CDR2 YYDKDF (reference sequence). Full variable domain (rest looked up from reference TRBV15 and TRBJ2-1): DAMVIQNPRYQVTQFGKPVTLSCSQTLNHNVMYWYQQKSSQAPKLLFHYYDKDFNNEADTPDNFQSRRPNTSFCFLDIRSPGLGDTAMYLCATSRDHPGDEQFFGPGTRLTVL.

There are a few counts of this clone. This chain joins TRBV6-5 and TRBJ1-1; 8 bases agree with TRBD1. V was clipped by 10 bases and J by 5 bases; unmatched bases: 9. CDR3 length equals 13 residues. Per germline, CDR1 MNHEY and CDR2 SVGAGI. The CDR3 is CATKQDRATEAFF. The CDR3, as DNA: TGTGCCACCAAACAGGACAGGGCGACTGAAGCTTTCTTT.

The gene calls are TRBV4-1 and TRBJ2-2; TRBD1 matches 9 bases. The V segment lost 3 bases and the J segment 2 bases; nucleotides outside the gene matches: 7. CDR1 and CDR2 from the germline V gene are MGHRA and YSYEKL. The CDR3 loop spans 17 amino acids. The CDR3 DNA follows: TGCGCCAGCAGCCACGCACCGGGACAGGGTAACACCGGGGAGCTGTTTTTT. Its protein is CASSHAPGQGNTGELFF.

This chain joins TRBV7-8 and TRBJ2-3; D is undetermined. V shed 1 base and J shed 3 bases, with 14 bases lying between them. From germline, CDR1 is SGHVS and CDR2 FQNEAQ. This CDR3 spans 16 amino acids. The CDR3 here is CASSLGTYSATDTQYF. The CDR3 DNA reads TGTGCCAGCAGCTTAGGTACATACAGTGCAACAGATACGCAGTATTTT.

V gene TRBV18 combines with J gene TRBJ2-5; a possible D gene is TRBD1 (6 bases). The V end was cut by 6 bases, the J end by 3 bases, with 11 bases between. CDR1 is KGHSH, CDR2 LQKENI, per germline. The CDR3 consists of 13 residues. This CDR3 reads CASSPGQKETQYF. The DNA for the CDR3 is TGTGCCAGCTCGCCTGGACAGAAAGAGACCCAGTACTTC.

The chain joins TRBV10-3 to TRBJ2-1; 8 positions match TRBD2. The CDR3 has 15 residues. V lost 6 bases and J lost 2; bases outside the gene matches: 6. Germline V CDR1 and CDR2: ENHRY, SYGVKD. Here the CDR3 reads CAISGGAVTYNEQFF. CDR3 sequence (DNA): TGTGCCATCAGCGGGGGGGCGGTTACCTACAATGAGCAGTTCTTC.

The chain has TRBV28 and TRBJ2-1; tentative D call: TRBD2 (6 bases). Germline V gene lookup returns CDR1 MDHEN and CDR2 SYDVKM. Trimming stripped 4 bases from V and 2 bases from J, with 18 bases between. This CDR3 comprises 17 residues. CDR3 sequence: CASSSLSSGEAYNEQFF. As DNA, the CDR3 is TGTGCCAGCAGTTCCCTTTCCTCGGGGGAAGCCTACAATGAGCAGTTCTTC.

Note on this clone: The same CDR3 is also encoded by other DNA sequences in this sample. The rearrangement uses TRBV7-9 and TRBJ1-1; 7 nucleotides match TRBD1. The germline gives CDR1 SEHNR, CDR2 FQNEAQ (reference sequence). The V segment lost 5 bases and the J segment 4 bases; nucleotides outside the gene matches: 7. CDR3 size: 14 residues. The CDR3 reads CASSPNRGGTEAFF. CDR3 bases: TGTGCCAGCAGCCCTAACAGGGGAGGCACTGAAGCTTTCTTT.

The chain couples TRBV5-5 to TRBJ2-7, with TRBD1 matching 8 bases. V gave up 2 bases and J gave up 7 bases; unmatched junction bases: 5. The CDR3 contains 13 residues. Germline CDR1 is SGHKS and CDR2 is YYEKEE (reference sequence). In nucleotides, the CDR3 is TGTGCCAGCAGCTTCGACAGGGGACGGGAGCAGTACTTC. Its protein is CASSFDRGREQYF.

The chain uses TRBV27 and TRBJ1-6, with D unclear. Trimming left V 3 bases short and J 7 bases short, with 7 bases between. The CDR3 is 13 residues long. In germline, CDR1 is MNHEY, CDR2 SMNVEV (reference sequence). In nucleotides, the CDR3 is TGTGCCAGCAGTTTCCTCGAGAATTCACCCCTCCACTTT. Its translation: CASSFLENSPLHF.

This clone has just a few counts. This chain links TRBV19 with TRBJ1-3, with TRBD1 identical over 7 bases. Trimming removed 10 bases from V and 3 bases from J; junction bases left unmatched: 9. CDR3 length: 14 residues. The germline V gene encodes CDR1 LNHDA and CDR2 SQIVND (reference sequence). The CDR3 reads CATQQGSDGNTIYF. CDR3 coding DNA: TGTGCCACCCAACAGGGGTCTGATGGAAACACCATATATTTT.